The TCR beta chain described here comes from a study of T cell repertoires in cytomegalovirus infection. Study summary: Recently identified HLA-C-restricted CMV epitopes and well-studied HLA-B-restricted CMV epitopes were used by the study. It was the public TCR beta signatures that indicated both CMV infection and matching HLA type. Study results and limitations: Carriers of CMV plus the relevant HLA were identified by cumulative public TCR beta family frequency.

This clonotype was seen only a few times. What it recognizes is unknown. V lost 0 bases and J lost 0, with 11 bases in between. From germline, CDR1 is SGHRS and CDR2 YFSETQ. CDR3 size: 16 residues. TCRdb reanalysed the reads using MiXCR and keeps one entry per CDR3 protein. The sample has about 830,000 distinct CDR3 sequences; 30% to 35% are singletons. This TCR was recovered from a human donor in good health (CMV status not recorded). Some clones in this sample may be carry-over from other donors' samples. The V gene is TRBV5-1, the J gene TRBJ2-3; no clear D. Sequenced material: cultured CD8+ T cells from PBMCs, taken from culture after CMV antigen stimulation. This CDR3 is CASSLARQTSTDTQYF. The CDR3 region has the DNA TGCGCCAGCAGCTTGGCCAGACAAACTAGCACAGATACGCAGTATTTT.